This T cell receptor (beta chain) was sequenced during a study of siplizumab effects on memory and regulatory T cells. Study-wide results and limits: Naive or memory phenotype was unassignable for roughly 75-96% of proliferating CD4+ or CD8+ clones. A major contribution to the alloresponse seemed to be made by naive T cells, which seemed more diverse than memory cells.

Per-sample assaying covered about 10^5 TCR templates. Assay used: immunoSEQ multiplex PCR; TCRdb lists only in-frame clones, some missing. Of about 110,000 clones detected, approximately 92% appear once; the ten largest clones hold under 1.5%. The V and J ends lost 4 bases and 4 bases respectively, with 17 bases between them. Per germline, CDR1 SGHTA and CDR2 FQGNSA. The CDR3 length is 16 residues. A word on this clone: The antigen remains undetermined.

J is TRBJ1-5 and V is TRBV7-2, with a weak D call TRBD1 (6 bases). The source material was CD4+ T cells sorted from blood. The source of this sequence is a human donor in good health. DNA for the CDR3: TGTGCCAGCAGCTCCCAAGGGGGAAAAACGAATCAGCCCCAGCATTTT. This codes for CASSSQGGKTNQPQHF.